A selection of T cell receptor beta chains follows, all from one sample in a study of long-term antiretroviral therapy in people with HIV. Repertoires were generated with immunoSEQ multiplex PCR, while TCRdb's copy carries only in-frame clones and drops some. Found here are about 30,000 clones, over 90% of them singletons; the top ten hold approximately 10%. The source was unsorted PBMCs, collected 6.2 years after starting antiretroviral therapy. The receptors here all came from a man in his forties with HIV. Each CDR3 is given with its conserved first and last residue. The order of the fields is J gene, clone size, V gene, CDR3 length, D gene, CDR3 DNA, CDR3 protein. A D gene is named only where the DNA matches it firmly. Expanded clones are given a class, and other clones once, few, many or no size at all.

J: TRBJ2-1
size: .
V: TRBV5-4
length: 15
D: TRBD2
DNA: TGTGCCAGCAGCTTGTCTAGCGGAAACTACAATGAGCAGTTCTTC
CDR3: CASSLSSGNYNEQFF

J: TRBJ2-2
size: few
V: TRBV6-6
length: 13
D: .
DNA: TGTGCCAGCAGGAATGGGCCCACCGGGGAGCTGTTTTTT
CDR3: CASRNGPTGELFF

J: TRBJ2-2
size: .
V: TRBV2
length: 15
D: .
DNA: TGTGCCAGCAGTGAATGGCAGGGGTCCACCGGGGAGCTGTTTTTT
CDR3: CASSEWQGSTGELFF

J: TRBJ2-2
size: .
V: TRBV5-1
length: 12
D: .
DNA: TGCGCCAGCAGCTTCTCGGGCGGGGAGCTGTTTTTT
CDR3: CASSFSGGELFF

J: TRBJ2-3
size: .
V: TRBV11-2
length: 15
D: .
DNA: TGTGCCAGCAGCTTAATGGTGGCGAGCACAGATACGCAGTATTTT
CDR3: CASSLMVASTDTQYF

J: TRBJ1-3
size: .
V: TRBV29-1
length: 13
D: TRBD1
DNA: TGCAGCGCTGGGACAGGCTCTGGAAACACCATATATTTT
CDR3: CSAGTGSGNTIYF

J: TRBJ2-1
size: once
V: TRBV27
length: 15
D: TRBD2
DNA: TGTGCCAGCAGGTCGGGACTAGCGGAAAACAATGAGCAGTTCTTC
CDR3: CASRSGLAENNEQFF

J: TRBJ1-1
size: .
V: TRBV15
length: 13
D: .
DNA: TGTGCCACCAGCAGAGATATCGACACTGAAGCTTTCTTT
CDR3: CATSRDIDTEAFF

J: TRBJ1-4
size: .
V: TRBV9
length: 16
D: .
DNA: TGTGCCAGCAGCGTCGACGGCTTTGCAACTAATGAAAAACTGTTTTTT
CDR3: CASSVDGFATNEKLFF

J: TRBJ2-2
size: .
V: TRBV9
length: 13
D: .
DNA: TGTGCCAGCAGCGGGGGCTACACCGGGGAGCTGTTTTTT
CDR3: CASSGGYTGELFF

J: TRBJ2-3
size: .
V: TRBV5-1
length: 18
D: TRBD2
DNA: TGCGCCAGCAGCCCGTCTAGCGGGGGCCGTCGGAGCACAGATACGCAGTATTTT
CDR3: CASSPSSGGRRSTDTQYF

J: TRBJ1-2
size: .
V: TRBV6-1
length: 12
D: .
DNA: TGTGCCAGCGCCATTCCCACGGGTGGCTACACCTTC
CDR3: CASAIPTGGYTF

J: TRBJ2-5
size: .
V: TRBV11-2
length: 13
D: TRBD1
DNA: TGTGCCAGCAGCCCTACAGGGGCAGAGACCCAGTACTTC
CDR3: CASSPTGAETQYF

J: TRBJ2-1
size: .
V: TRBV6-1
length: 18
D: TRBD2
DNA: TGTGCCAGCAGTGAAGCCCTAGCGGGAGGGTCCTCCTACAATGAGCAGTTCTTC
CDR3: CASSEALAGGSSYNEQFF

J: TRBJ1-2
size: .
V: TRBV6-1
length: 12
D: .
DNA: TGTGCCAGCAGTAACGGGCAGAGGGGCTACACCTTC
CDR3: CASSNGQRGYTF

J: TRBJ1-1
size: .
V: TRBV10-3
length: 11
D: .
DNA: TGTGCCATCAGGGGCGGCACTGAAGCTTTCTTT
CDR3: CAIRGGTEAFF

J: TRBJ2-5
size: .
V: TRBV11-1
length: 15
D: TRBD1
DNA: TGTGCCAGCAGCCACAGACAGGGGGCCCGGGAGACCCAGTACTTC
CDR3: CASSHRQGARETQYF

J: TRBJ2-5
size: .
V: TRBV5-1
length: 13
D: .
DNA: TGCGCCAGCAGCCCCGAAGGCGGAGAGACCCAGTACTTC
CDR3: CASSPEGGETQYF

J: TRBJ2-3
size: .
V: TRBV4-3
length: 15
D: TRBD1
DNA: TGCGCCAGCAGCCAAGAGGACAGGGCAGCAGATACGCAGTATTTT
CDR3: CASSQEDRAADTQYF

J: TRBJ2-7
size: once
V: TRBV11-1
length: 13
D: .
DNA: TGTGCCAGCAGCTTACGAGGAGGGGGCGAGCAGTACTTC
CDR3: CASSLRGGGEQYF

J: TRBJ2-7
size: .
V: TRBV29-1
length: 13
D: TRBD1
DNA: TGCAGCGTTCAGGACAGGCCCTCCTACGAGCAGTACTTC
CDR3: CSVQDRPSYEQYF

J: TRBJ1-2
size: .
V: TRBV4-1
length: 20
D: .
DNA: TGCGCCAGCAGCCAAGATACAGGGACATCCTCCTTGAGGAACCGCTATGGCTACACCTTC
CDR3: CASSQDTGTSSLRNRYGYTF

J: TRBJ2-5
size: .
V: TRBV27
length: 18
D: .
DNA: TGTGCCAGCAGTTTATCGATAAACTCCTCTCCAAAGGAGGAGACCCAGTACTTC
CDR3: CASSLSINSSPKEETQYF

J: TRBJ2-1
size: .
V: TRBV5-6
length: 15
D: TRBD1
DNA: TGTGCCAGCAGCGACCCAGGGGGCGCTGACAATGAGCAGTTCTTC
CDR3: CASSDPGGADNEQFF

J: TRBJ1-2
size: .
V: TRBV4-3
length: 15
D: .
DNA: TGCGCCAGCAGCCTGGGAAACCTCAATCAATATGGCTACACCTTC
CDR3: CASSLGNLNQYGYTF

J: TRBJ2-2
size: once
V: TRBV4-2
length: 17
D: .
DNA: TGTGCCAGCAGCCCAAAGGTCCGACGGGAGAGTACCGGGGAGCTGTTTTTT
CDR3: CASSPKVRRESTGELFF

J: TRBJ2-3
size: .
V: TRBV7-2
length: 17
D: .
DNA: TGTGCCAGCAGCTCCGGGGTCGGAGATCCTAGCACAGATACGCAGTATTTT
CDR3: CASSSGVGDPSTDTQYF

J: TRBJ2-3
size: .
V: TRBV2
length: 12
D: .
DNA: TGTGCCAGCAGTGATCAGACAGATACGCAGTATTTT
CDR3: CASSDQTDTQYF

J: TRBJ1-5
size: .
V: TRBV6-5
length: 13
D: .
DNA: TGTGCCAGCAGTTCCGACAGGAGGCAGCCCCAGCATTTT
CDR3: CASSSDRRQPQHF

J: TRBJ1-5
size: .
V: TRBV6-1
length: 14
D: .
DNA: TGTGCCACTAAGGGGGGAGGGGTGTACCAGCCCCAGCATTTT
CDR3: CATKGGGVYQPQHF

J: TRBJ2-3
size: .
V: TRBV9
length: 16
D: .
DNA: TGTGCCAGCAGCGTAGGCAGGGAGATGGGCACAGATACGCAGTATTTT
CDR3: CASSVGREMGTDTQYF

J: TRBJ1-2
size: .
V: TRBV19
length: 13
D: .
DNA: TGTGCCAGTAGTATTTCGGGGGGGCGAGGCTACACCTTC
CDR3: CASSISGGRGYTF

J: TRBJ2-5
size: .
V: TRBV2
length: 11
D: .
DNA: TGTGCCAGCAGTGAAACGGTCTTGAGCGACTTC
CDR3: CASSETVLSDF

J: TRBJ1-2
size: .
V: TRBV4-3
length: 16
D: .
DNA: TGCGCCAGCAGCCAAGATTTGGTCGGGACACCCCTTGGCTACACCTTC
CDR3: CASSQDLVGTPLGYTF

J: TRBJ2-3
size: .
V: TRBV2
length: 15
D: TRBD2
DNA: TGTGCCAGCAGTCCGACTAGCGGAAACACAGATACGCAGTATTTT
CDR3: CASSPTSGNTDTQYF

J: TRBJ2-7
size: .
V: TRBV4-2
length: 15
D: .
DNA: TGTGCCAGCAGTCATCCCAACGGACGGTCCTACGAGCAGTACTTC
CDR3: CASSHPNGRSYEQYF

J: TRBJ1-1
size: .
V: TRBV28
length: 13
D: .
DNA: TGTGCCAGCAGTTCCCCAGTGAACACTGAAGCTTTCTTT
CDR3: CASSSPVNTEAFF

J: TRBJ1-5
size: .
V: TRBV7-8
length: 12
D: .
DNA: TGTGCCAGCAGCTTAGCGGGCCAGCCCCAGCATTTT
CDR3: CASSLAGQPQHF

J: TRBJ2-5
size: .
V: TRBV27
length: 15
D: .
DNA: TGTGCCAGCAGTTTATCGGACCCCAGGGGAGAGACCCAGTACTTC
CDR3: CASSLSDPRGETQYF

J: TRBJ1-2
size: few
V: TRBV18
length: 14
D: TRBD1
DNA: TGTGCCAGCTCACCGGGACAGGGTAGCTATGGCTACACCTTC
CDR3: CASSPGQGSYGYTF

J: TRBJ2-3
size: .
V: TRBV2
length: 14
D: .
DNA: TGTGCCAGCCTCGGACTTTCTAGCACAGATACGCAGTATTTT
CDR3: CASLGLSSTDTQYF

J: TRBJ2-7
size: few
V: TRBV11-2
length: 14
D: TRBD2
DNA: TGTGCCAGCAGCTTAGAGCTAGCGGGGACCAAGCAGTACTTC
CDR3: CASSLELAGTKQYF

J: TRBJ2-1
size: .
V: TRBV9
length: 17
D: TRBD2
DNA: TGTGCCAGCAGCGTGGCTAGCGGGGGTTCGGTAGGAGGTGAGCAGTTCTTC
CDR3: CASSVASGGSVGGEQFF

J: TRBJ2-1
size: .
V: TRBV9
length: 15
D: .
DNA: TGTGCCAGCAGCGTAGTTTCAGGTTTACAAGGTGAGCAGTTCTTC
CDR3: CASSVVSGLQGEQFF

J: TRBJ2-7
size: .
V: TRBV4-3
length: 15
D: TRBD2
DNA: TGCGCCAGCAGCCTTCGATTAGCGGGAGGACACGAGCAGTACTTC
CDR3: CASSLRLAGGHEQYF

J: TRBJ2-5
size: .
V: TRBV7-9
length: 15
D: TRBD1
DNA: TGTGCCAGCAGTCCACGGGACAGGGAAGGGGAGACCCAGTACTTC
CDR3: CASSPRDREGETQYF

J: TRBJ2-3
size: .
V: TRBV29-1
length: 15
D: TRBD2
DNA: TGCAGCGTTGACCGGACTAGCGGGGGGTGGGATACGCAGTATTTT
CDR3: CSVDRTSGGWDTQYF

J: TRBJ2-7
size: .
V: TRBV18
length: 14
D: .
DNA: TGTGCCAGCTCACCCAGCGGAGTAGCCTACGAGCAGTACTTC
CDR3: CASSPSGVAYEQYF

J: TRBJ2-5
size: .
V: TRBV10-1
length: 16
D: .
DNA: TGCGCCAGCAGTGAGACATTAACAGGGGAGGGGGAGACCCAGTACTTC
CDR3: CASSETLTGEGETQYF

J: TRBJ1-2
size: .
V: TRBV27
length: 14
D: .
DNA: TGTGCCAGCAGTTCGGCGGGCGGGAGCTATGGCTACACCTTC
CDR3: CASSSAGGSYGYTF

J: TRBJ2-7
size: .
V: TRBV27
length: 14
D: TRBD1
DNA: TGTGCCAGCAGTTTCCCCGGGACAGGGAGCGAGCAGTACTTC
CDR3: CASSFPGTGSEQYF

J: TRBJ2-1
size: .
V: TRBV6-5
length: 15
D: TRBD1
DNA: TGTGCCAGCAGTTACGGGCAGGGGGTCGACAATGAGCAGTTCTTC
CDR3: CASSYGQGVDNEQFF

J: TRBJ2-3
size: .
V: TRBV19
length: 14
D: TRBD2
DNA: TGTGCCAGTAGTGCCCAGCGGGGTTCGAATACGCAGTATTTT
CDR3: CASSAQRGSNTQYF

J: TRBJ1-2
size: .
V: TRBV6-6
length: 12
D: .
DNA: TGTGCCAGCATGAAGGCCCGTAATGGCTACACCTTC
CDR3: CASMKARNGYTF

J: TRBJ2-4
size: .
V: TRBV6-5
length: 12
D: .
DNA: TGTGCCTGCGGGCCCCGAGGCGCTTCTCAGTACTTC
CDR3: CACGPRGASQYF

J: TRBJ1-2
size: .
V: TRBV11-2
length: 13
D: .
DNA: TGTGCCAGCAGCTTAGGCTCGGACTATGGCTACACCTTC
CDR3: CASSLGSDYGYTF

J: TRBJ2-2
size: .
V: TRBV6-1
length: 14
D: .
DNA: TGTGCCAGCAGTGAAGTCGGCCCCCCCGGGGAGCTGTTTTTT
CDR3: CASSEVGPPGELFF